The sequence of this T cell receptor (beta chain) was determined in a study of blood T cell repertoires in COVID-19. Study-level information: Researchers got acute and convalescent COVID-19 samples from the United States, Italy and Spain. Sample material is recorded as cDNA or gDNA derived from T cells, B-cell-depleted T cells, or PBMCs.

Each participant's cohort was designated according to participant-reported clinical history. The germline V gene encodes CDR1 SNHLY and CDR2 FYNNEI. The CDR3 spans 14 residues. V shed 7 bases, J shed 3 bases, and the junction held 8 bases outside the gene matches. Clones were sequenced by immunoSEQ multiplex PCR, and TCRdb holds only the in-frame ones, with some missing. Of about 400,000 clones listed, nearly 90% are singletons. The receptor was derived from a woman younger than 30 with acute COVID-19. Sequencing was carried out using PBMCs or T cells enriched from blood (not recorded which). The chain combines TRBV2 with TRBJ2-7; 8 nucleotides line up with TRBD1. The CDR3 nucleotides are TGTGCCAGCAACGGACAGGGCCTAGACTACGAGCAGTACTTC. It encodes CASNGQGLDYEQYF.